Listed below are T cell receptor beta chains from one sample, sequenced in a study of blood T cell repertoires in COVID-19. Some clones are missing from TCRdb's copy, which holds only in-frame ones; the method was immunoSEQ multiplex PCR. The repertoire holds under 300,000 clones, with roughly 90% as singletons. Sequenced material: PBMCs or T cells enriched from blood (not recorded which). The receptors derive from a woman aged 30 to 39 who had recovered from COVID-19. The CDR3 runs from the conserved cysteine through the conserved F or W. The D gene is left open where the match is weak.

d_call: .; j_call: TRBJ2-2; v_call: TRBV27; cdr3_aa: CASSLSRDTGELFF; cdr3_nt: TGTGCCAGCAGTTTATCCCGCGACACCGGGGAGCTGTTTTTT
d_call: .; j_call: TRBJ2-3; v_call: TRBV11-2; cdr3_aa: CASSFLVRDTQYF; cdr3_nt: TGTGCCAGCAGCTTCCTAGTTCGGGATACGCAGTATTTT
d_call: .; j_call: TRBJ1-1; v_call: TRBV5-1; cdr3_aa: CASSLSSGRMNTEAFF; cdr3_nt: TGCGCCAGCAGCTTGAGCTCAGGGCGGATGAACACTGAAGCTTTCTTT
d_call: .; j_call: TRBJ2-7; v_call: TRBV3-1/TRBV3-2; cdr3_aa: CASSHRMGSSSYEQYF; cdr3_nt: TGTGCCAGCAGCCATAGGATGGGCAGTAGCTCCTACGAGCAGTACTTC
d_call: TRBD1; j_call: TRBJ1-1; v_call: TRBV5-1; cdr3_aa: CASSWDRGDTEAFF; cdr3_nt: TGCGCCAGCAGCTGGGACAGGGGTGACACTGAAGCTTTCTTT
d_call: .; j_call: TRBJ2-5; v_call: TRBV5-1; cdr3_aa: CASTPKMGRETQYF; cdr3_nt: TGCGCCAGCACCCCGAAGATGGGGAGAGAGACCCAGTACTTC
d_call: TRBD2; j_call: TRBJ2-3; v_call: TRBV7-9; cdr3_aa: CASSSIGGDTQYF; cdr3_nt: TGTGCCAGCAGCTCCATCGGGGGGGATACGCAGTATTTT
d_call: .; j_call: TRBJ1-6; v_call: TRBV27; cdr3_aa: CASSLLFSYNSPLHF; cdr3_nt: TGTGCCAGCAGTTTACTCTTCAGTTATAATTCACCCCTCCACTTT
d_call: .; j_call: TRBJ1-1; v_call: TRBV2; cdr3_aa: CASCSEGNTEAFF; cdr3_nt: TGTGCCAGCTGTAGTGAGGGGAACACTGAAGCTTTCTTT
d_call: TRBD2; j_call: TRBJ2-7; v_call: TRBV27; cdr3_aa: CASTSTTSLYEQYF; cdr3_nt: TGTGCCAGCACCTCCACGACTAGCCTTTACGAGCAGTACTTC
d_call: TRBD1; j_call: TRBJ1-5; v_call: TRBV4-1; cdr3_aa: CASSQNRGAGPQHF; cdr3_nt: TGCGCCAGCAGCCAAAACAGGGGCGCGGGGCCCCAGCATTTT
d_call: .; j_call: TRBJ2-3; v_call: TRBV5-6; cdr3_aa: CASSLAPLLTDTQYF; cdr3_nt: TGTGCCAGCAGCTTGGCCCCCCTTCTCACAGATACGCAGTATTTT
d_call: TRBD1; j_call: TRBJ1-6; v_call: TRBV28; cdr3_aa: CASSSPLTGAEDSPLHF; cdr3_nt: TGTGCCAGCAGCTCCCCACTAACAGGGGCCGAGGATTCACCCCTCCACTTT
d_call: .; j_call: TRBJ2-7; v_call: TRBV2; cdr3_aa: CASSVRETSYEQYF; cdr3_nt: TGTGCCAGCAGTGTCCGGGAGACTTCCTACGAGCAGTACTTC
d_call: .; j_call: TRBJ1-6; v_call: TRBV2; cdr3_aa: CATSGDPQGNSPLHF; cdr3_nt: TGTGCCACTTCTGGGGATCCACAGGGTAATTCACCCCTCCACTTT
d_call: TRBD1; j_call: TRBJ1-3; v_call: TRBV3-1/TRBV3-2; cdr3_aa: CASSHRVRGPGNTIYF; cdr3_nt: TGTGCCAGCAGCCACCGGGTCAGGGGGCCTGGAAACACCATATATTTT
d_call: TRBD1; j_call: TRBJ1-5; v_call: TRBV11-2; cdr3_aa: CASSLTGGSNQPQHF; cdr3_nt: TGTGCCAGCAGCTTGACAGGGGGAAGCAATCAGCCCCAGCATTTT
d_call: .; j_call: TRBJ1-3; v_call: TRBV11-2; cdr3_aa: CASSLERSGFGNTIYF; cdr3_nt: TGTGCCAGCAGCTTAGAAAGGTCCGGGTTTGGAAACACCATATATTTT
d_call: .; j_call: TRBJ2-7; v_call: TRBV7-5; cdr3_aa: CARSYNREGAYEQYF; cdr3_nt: TGTGCCAGAAGCTACAACAGGGAGGGTGCCTACGAGCAGTACTTC
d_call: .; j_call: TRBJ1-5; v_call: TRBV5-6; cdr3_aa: CASSRRGNQPQHF; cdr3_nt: TGTGCCAGCAGCCGGCGGGGGAATCAGCCCCAGCATTTT
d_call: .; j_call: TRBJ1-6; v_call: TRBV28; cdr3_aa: CASSLGGQGNSPLHF; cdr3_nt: TGTGCCAGCAGTTTGGGGGGGCAGGGAAATTCACCCCTCCACTTT
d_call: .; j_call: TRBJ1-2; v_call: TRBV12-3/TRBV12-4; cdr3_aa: CASSSSPNYGYTF; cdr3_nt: TGTGCCAGCAGTTCTAGCCCTAACTATGGCTACACCTTC
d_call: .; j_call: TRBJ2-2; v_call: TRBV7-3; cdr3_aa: CASSLTSRRQGEAGELFF; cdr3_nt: TGTGCCAGCAGCTTAACTAGTCGGAGGCAGGGGGAGGCCGGGGAGCTGTTTTTT